The 17 T cell receptor beta chains in this list originate from one sample, sequenced in a study of CD8 T cells in ankylosing spondylitis. From the 5' RACE reads, TCRdb called clonotypes with MiXCR, one entry per CDR3 protein. The table includes under 300,000 distinct CDR3 sequences, about 10% detected once. The sample was blood, either unsorted or a sorted T cell fraction (not recorded which). The receptors were gathered from a male donor with ankylosing spondylitis or in good health (not recorded which).

Many counts were recorded for this clonotype. The chain carries TRBV10-3 and TRBJ2-6; maybe TRBD2 (5 bases). Germline V CDR1 and CDR2: ENHRY, SYGVKD. This CDR3 is 14 amino acids long. V lost 8 bases to trimming and J lost 0 bases, with 8 bases between them. CDR3 sequence: CAIEEDSGANVLTF. For the CDR3, the DNA is TGTGCCATCGAGGAGGACTCTGGGGCCAACGTCCTGACTTTC.

This clonotype was observed a handful of times. The genes are TRBV11-2 and TRBJ2-7; TRBD2 matches 16 bases. Germline V CDR1 and CDR2: SGHAT, FQNNGV. The CDR3 is 19 amino acids. J was trimmed by 4 bases and V by 7 bases; bases with no gene match: 16. CDR3 residues: CASKPGLAGGDLGFYEQYF. In nucleotides, the CDR3 is TGTGCCAGCAAGCCGGGACTAGCGGGAGGGGATTTGGGGTTTTACGAGCAGTACTTC.

This clonotype came up many times. The J gene is TRBJ2-1, the V gene TRBV4-1, with TRBD2 identical over 10 bases. Trimming at V came to 2 bases and at J to 8 bases, leaving 12 bases not matched to a gene. The germline V gene encodes CDR1 MGHRA and CDR2 YSYEKL. The CDR3 spans 17 residues. DNA for the CDR3: TGCGCCAGCAGCCAAATGGGCGCGAGCGGGAGGGCCGATGAGCAGTTCTTC. Encoded protein: CASSQMGASGRADEQFF.

This clonotype was seen ten or more times. The genes are TRBV7-9 and TRBJ2-3; 8 bases line up with TRBD2. This CDR3 region has 16 residues. V was clipped by 5 bases and J by 3 bases; unmatched bases: 10. The V gene's germline CDR1 is SEHNR and CDR2 FQNEAQ (reference sequence). The CDR3 here is CASSPGALADTDTQYF. CDR3 DNA sequence: TGTGCCAGCAGCCCCGGGGCACTAGCGGATACAGATACGCAGTATTTT.

This chain connects TRBV6-2 or TRBV6-3 to TRBJ2-7; D is unclear. Germline V gives CDR1 MNHEY, CDR2 SVGEGT. CDR3 length: 16 amino acids. The V and J ends lost 0 bases and 2 bases respectively, with 14 bases between them. CDR3 residues: CASSYSMATKTYEQYF. The CDR3 DNA is TGTGCCAGCAGTTACTCGATGGCCACCAAGACCTACGAGCAGTACTTC.

This clonotype was recorded at least ten times. J is TRBJ2-1 and V is TRBV7-9; tentative D call: TRBD2 (5 bases). The CDR3 spans 14 residues. Trimming removed 5 bases from V and 6 bases from J, with 14 bases in between. Germline V CDR1 and CDR2: SEHNR, FQNEAQ (reference sequence). CDR3 protein: CASSPSWRPNEQFF. DNA of the CDR3: TGTGCCAGCAGCCCTAGTTGGAGGCCCAATGAGCAGTTCTTC.

This chain links TRBV30 with TRBJ1-1; no firm D call. The CDR3 covers 12 residues. The germline gives CDR1 GTSNPN, CDR2 SVGIG (reference sequence). V lost 4 bases to trimming and J lost 2 bases, with 8 bases between them. The CDR3 loop reads CAWKVGNTEAFF. Written as DNA, the CDR3 is TGTGCCTGGAAAGTAGGTAACACTGAAGCTTTCTTT.

This clonotype was recorded many times. The rearrangement joins TRBV5-6 to TRBJ1-5; no definite D call. Per germline, CDR1 SGHDT and CDR2 YYEEEE. This CDR3 is built from 13 residues. With 4 bases removed from V and 3 bases from J, the gap between germline ends came to 8 bases. DNA for the CDR3: TGTGCCAGCAGCCCCGGGAACAATCAGCCCCAGCATTTT. Translating it yields CASSPGNNQPQHF.

This clonotype was seen ten or more times. The V gene is TRBV12-3 or TRBV12-4, the J gene TRBJ2-2, with 11 bases that match TRBD1. CDR3 length: 16 residues. After removal of 5 bases from V and 4 bases from J, the junction contained 6 bases not matched to a gene. The CDR3 DNA reads as TGTGCCAGCAGTCCCGCCGGGACAGGGGGCACCGGGGAGCTGTTTTTT. Amino acid sequence: CASSPAGTGGTGELFF.

This clonotype was seen ten or more times. The chain uses TRBV10-3 and TRBJ2-1; the D is unclear. This CDR3 spans 11 amino acids. V dropped 9 bases and J dropped 9 bases, with 12 bases sitting between them. Looked up from germline, CDR1 is ENHRY and CDR2 is SYGVKD. CDR3 coding DNA: TGTGCCATTGAGGCACTCGGTGAGCAGTTCTTC. Its protein product is CAIEALGEQFF.

The J gene is TRBJ2-5, the V gene TRBV7-9, with TRBD1 as a possible D gene (6 bases). The CDR3 totals 12 residues. Germline CDR1 is SEHNR and CDR2 is FQNEAQ (reference sequence). Trimming stripped 11 bases from V and 8 bases from J, with 18 bases between. The CDR3 sequence: CARAGEGQTQYF. The CDR3 bases are TGTGCCCGAGCAGGGGAAGGTCAAACCCAGTACTTC.

This clonotype showed up many times. The J gene is TRBJ1-1, the V gene TRBV7-8; D is unclear. The CDR3 is 11 residues long. Per germline, CDR1 SGHVS and CDR2 FQNEAQ. V lost 3 bases to trimming and J lost 7 bases, with 6 bases between them. As DNA, the CDR3 is TGTGCCAGCAGCTTTGGCCTTGAAGCTTTCTTT. As protein: CASSFGLEAFF.

This clonotype was seen ten or more times. CDR3 sequence (DNA): TGCAGCGCCCAAAGGGGGGCCGGTACTGAAGCTTTCTTT. Its protein is CSAQRGAGTEAFF. The V and J genes are TRBV29-1 and TRBJ1-1; D is possibly TRBD1 (6 bases). From germline, CDR1 is SQVTM and CDR2 ANQGSEA. CDR3 length: 13 residues. V lost 7 bases and J lost 5, with 17 bases in between.

This clonotype was observed at least ten times. The chain couples TRBV20-1 to TRBJ2-3, with TRBD2 matching over 9 bases. The CDR3 spans 15 residues. V shed 5 bases and J 2 bases; nucleotides not matched to a gene: 8. Germline loops: CDR1 DFQATT, CDR2 SNEGSKA (reference sequence). The DNA of the CDR3 is TGCAGTGCTCCTCAGCGGGGGGTCGACACAGATACGCAGTATTTT. Protein product: CSAPQRGVDTDTQYF.

This clonotype came up a few times. V gene TRBV11-2 combines with J gene TRBJ2-3; TRBD1 or TRBD2 may be the D gene (5 bases each). Trimming pared 6 bases from V and 2 bases from J, leaving 18 bases between. The CDR3 spans 16 residues. CDR1 and CDR2 (germline): SGHAT, FQNNGV. This CDR3 reads CASRTISGRYTDTQYF. DNA of the CDR3: TGTGCCAGCAGAACTATTTCGGGACGCTACACAGATACGCAGTATTTT.

This clonotype was observed many times. This sequence joins TRBV10-3 and TRBJ2-7; 11 bases map to TRBD2. Trimming at V came to 5 bases and at J to 5 bases, leaving 5 bases not matched to a gene. The germline V gene encodes CDR1 ENHRY and CDR2 SYGVKD. This CDR3 contains 14 residues. DNA of the CDR3: TGTGCCATCAGTTCCACTAGCGGGGGAAACGAGCAGTACTTC. This gives the protein CAISSTSGGNEQYF.

This clonotype has at least ten counts. The chain employs TRBV5-1 and TRBJ2-7; possibly TRBD1 for D (6 bases). Trimming took 9 bases from V and 5 from J, leaving 18 bases between them. This CDR3 is 13 amino acids long. Germline CDR1 SGHRS, CDR2 YFSETQ. The CDR3 loop reads CATGWTAQHEQYF. In DNA form, the CDR3 reads TGCGCCACCGGTTGGACAGCGCAACACGAGCAGTACTTC. Filled out from reference TRBV5-1 and TRBJ2-7, the complete variable domain reads KAGVTQTPRYLIKTRGQQVTLSCSPISGHRSVSWYQQTPGQGLQFLFEYFSETQRNKGNFPGRFSGRQFSNSRSEMNVSTLELGDSALYLCATGWTAQHEQYFGPGTRLTVT.